This TCR beta chain stems from a study of identical twins. This clonotype was counted a few times. Germline lookup yields CDR1 MGHRA and CDR2 YSYEKL. The length of the CDR3 is 15 residues. The V gene lost 8 bases and the J gene lost 2 bases, with 16 bases spanning the gap. TCRdb re-called the 5' RACE reads through MiXCR, storing one row per CDR3 protein. The table has about 1.7 million distinct CDR3 sequences, about 31% seen once; the top ten hold about 0.3%. The receptor was derived from a newborn girl in good health. This chain links TRBV4-1 with TRBJ1-5; tentatively, D is TRBD1 (5 bases). Sequenced: cord blood. The CDR3 loop is CASGGVLEGNQPQHF. The CDR3 DNA follows: TGCGCCAGCGGGGGGGTCCTTGAGGGCAATCAGCCCCAGCATTTT.